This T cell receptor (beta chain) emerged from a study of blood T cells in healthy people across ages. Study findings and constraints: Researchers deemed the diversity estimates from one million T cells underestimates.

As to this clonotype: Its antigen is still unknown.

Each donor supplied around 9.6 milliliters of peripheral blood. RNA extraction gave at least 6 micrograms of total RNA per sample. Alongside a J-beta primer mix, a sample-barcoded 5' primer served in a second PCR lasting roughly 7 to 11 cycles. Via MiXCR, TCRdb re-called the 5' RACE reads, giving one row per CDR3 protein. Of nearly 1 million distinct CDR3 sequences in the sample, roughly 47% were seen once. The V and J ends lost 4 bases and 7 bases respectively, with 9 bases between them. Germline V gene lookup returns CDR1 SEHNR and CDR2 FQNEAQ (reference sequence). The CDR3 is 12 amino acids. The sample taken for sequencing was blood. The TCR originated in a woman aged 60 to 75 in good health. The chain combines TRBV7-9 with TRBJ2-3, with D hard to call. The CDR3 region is CASSSTTNTQYF. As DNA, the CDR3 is TGTGCCAGCAGCTCCACAACCAATACGCAGTATTTT. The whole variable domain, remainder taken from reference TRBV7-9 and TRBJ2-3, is DTGVSQNPRHKITKRGQNVTFRCDPISEHNRLYWYRQTLGQGPEFLTYFQNEAQLEKSRLLSDRFSAERPKGSFSTLEIQRTEQGDSAMYLCASSSTTNTQYFGPGTRLTVL.